Below, 20 T cell receptor beta chains from the same sample are listed, as sequenced in a study of technical replicates of blood from several donors. The method was immunoSEQ multiplex PCR; TCRdb's version includes in-frame clones alone and lacks a portion of them. The repertoire includes tens of thousands of clones, 75% to 95% of them detected once, and roughly 0.37% sits in the top ten. Specimen: T cells isolated from PBMCs. The receptors derive from a human donor in good health. Some clones in this sample may be carry-over from other donors' samples.

CDR3: CASRLLEGQQAFF. The CDR3 DNA is TGTGCCAGTAGACTCCTTGAGGGACAGCAAGCTTTCTTT. This chain connects TRBV19 to TRBJ1-1; TRBD1 aligns across 7 bases. The CDR3 contains 13 residues. With V trimmed by 6 bases and J by 9 bases, 10 bases remained unmatched. CDR1 is LNHDA, CDR2 SQIVND, per germline (reference sequence).

This chain joins TRBV27 and TRBJ1-2; TRBD1 is a possible D gene (6 bases). Between the trimmed V and J ends, which lost 4 bases and 5 bases, there was a span of 11 bases. This CDR3 has 13 residues. Germline CDR1 reads MNHEY; CDR2 reads SMNVEV (reference sequence). DNA for the CDR3: TGTGCCAGCAGTTCAAACAGGGATTATGGCTACACCTTC. It is translated as CASSSNRDYGYTF.

This sequence joins TRBV14 and TRBJ1-3; D uncertain. There are 17 residues in the CDR3. In germline, CDR1 is SGHDN, CDR2 FVKESK. V lost 1 base and J lost 0, with 13 bases in between. The CDR3 DNA is TGTGCCAGCAGCCAAGGGAGTATGCGGTTCTCTGGAAACACCATATATTTT. Its translation: CASSQGSMRFSGNTIYF.

Comments on this clone: The junction departs from germline at one end; a sequencing error may be responsible. V and J are TRBV30 and TRBJ2-5, with 7 nucleotides matching TRBD2. The CDR3 runs 11 residues. CDR1 GTSNPN and CDR2 SVGIG come from the germline V gene (reference sequence). This CDR3 is CAWDYGETQYF. For the CDR3, the DNA is TGCGCCTGGGACTACGGAGAGACCCAGTACTTC.

This clone was observed a single time. The chain uses TRBV10-3 and TRBJ1-2; D is perhaps TRBD1 (5 bases). The length of the CDR3 is 18 residues. Looked up from germline, CDR1 is ENHRY and CDR2 is SYGVKD. Trimming took 0 bases from V and 12 from J, leaving 29 bases between them. The CDR3 DNA follows: TGTGCCATCAGTGAGTCCCCCGAATCGATCAGGATGGTACAGGACCACACCTTC. It encodes CAISESPESIRMVQDHTF.

The rearrangement joins TRBV5-4 to TRBJ1-5; D remains unclear. The CDR3 is made up of 15 amino acids. Germline CDR1 is SGHNT and CDR2 is YYREEE (reference sequence). V lost 0 bases to trimming and J lost 0 bases, with 7 bases between them. CDR3 sequence reads: CASSLAVYSNQPQHF. CDR3 in DNA: TGTGCCAGCAGCTTGGCAGTGTATAGCAATCAGCCCCAGCATTTT.

The chain couples TRBV6-5 to TRBJ2-5, with D uncertain. V was cut by 7 bases and J by 6 bases, with 12 bases left in between. Germline loops: CDR1 MNHEY, CDR2 SVGAGI. The length of the CDR3 is 12 residues. DNA for the CDR3: TGTGCCAGCACCAACAGTTCCCAGACCCAGTACTTC. Encoded protein: CASTNSSQTQYF.

This chain uses TRBV15 with TRBJ2-5, with D possibly matching TRBD1 (6 bases). Per the germline V gene, CDR1 is LNHNV and CDR2 is YYDKDF (reference sequence). This CDR3 spans 14 amino acids. V lost 1 base to trimming and J lost 5 bases, with 11 bases between them. This chain's CDR3 is CATSRVGAWETQYF. Written as DNA, the CDR3 is TGTGCCACCAGCAGAGTGGGGGCCTGGGAGACCCAGTACTTC.

This sequence joins TRBV19 and TRBJ2-3; a weak D match, TRBD2 (6 bases). Per germline, CDR1 LNHDA and CDR2 SQIVND (reference sequence). The CDR3 loop spans 13 amino acids. Trimming shortened V by 5 bases and J by 4 bases, and 10 bases separated the two germline ends. Here the CDR3 reads CASSPGLPDTQYF. CDR3 nucleotide sequence: TGTGCCAGTAGTCCGGGACTTCCAGATACGCAGTATTTT.

The J gene is TRBJ1-4, the V gene TRBV27; D perhaps matches TRBD1 (6 bases). The CDR3 is 15 residues long. Germline CDR1 reads MNHEY; CDR2 reads SMNVEV (reference sequence). The V gene lost 5 bases and the J gene lost 1 base, with 11 bases spanning the gap. CDR3: CASSLTGLTNEKLFF. CDR3 DNA sequence: TGTGCCAGCAGTCTAACAGGGTTAACTAATGAAAAACTGTTTTTT.

This chain joins TRBV18 and TRBJ2-5; TRBD2 agrees at 9 bases. V was clipped by 6 bases and J by 2 bases; unmatched bases: 13. Germline CDR1 and CDR2: KGHSH and LQKENI. This CDR3 comprises 17 residues. The CDR3 DNA reads TGTGCCAGCTCGACAACGGTTCGACTAGCGGCACAAGAGACCCAGTACTTC. The encoded protein is CASSTTVRLAAQETQYF.

The J gene is TRBJ2-5, the V gene TRBV5-5; 7 bases align to TRBD1. Per the germline V gene, CDR1 is SGHKS and CDR2 is YYEKEE (reference sequence). With V trimmed by 0 bases and J by 5 bases, 4 bases remained unmatched. The CDR3 sequence is 14 residues long. The CDR3 coding sequence is TGTGCCAGCAGCTTGGGAGGGGGCGGCGAGACCCAGTACTTC. It is translated as CASSLGGGGETQYF.

The chain employs TRBV28 and TRBJ2-1; 12 nucleotides align to TRBD2. This CDR3 contains 16 residues. J lost 6 bases, V lost 6 bases, and 9 bases had no gene match. Germline V gives CDR1 MDHEN, CDR2 SYDVKM. In nucleotides, the CDR3 is TGTGCCAGCAGGCGTACCCGACTAGCGGGAGCCAATGAGCAGTTCTTC. It is translated as CASRRTRLAGANEQFF.

V and J are TRBV7-8 and TRBJ1-1, with 10 positions matching TRBD1. There are 16 residues in the CDR3. Trimming removed 5 bases from V and 1 base from J; junction bases left unmatched: 7. Per the germline V gene, CDR1 is SGHVS and CDR2 is FQNEAQ. The CDR3 DNA reads as TGTGCCAGCAGCGACCCGGACAGGGGGTGGAACACTGAAGCTTTCTTT. It yields the protein CASSDPDRGWNTEAFF.

The chain couples TRBV19 to TRBJ2-7; tentative D call: TRBD2 (6 bases). This CDR3 has 15 residues. Trimming cost V 3 bases and J 0 bases, with 12 bases left between them. Per the germline V gene, CDR1 is LNHDA and CDR2 is SQIVND (reference sequence). The CDR3, as DNA: TGTGCCAGTAGTATGGGAGGACATTCCTCCTACGAGCAGTACTTC. Translating gives CASSMGGHSSYEQYF.

V gene TRBV28 combines with J gene TRBJ1-1; D is undetermined. Between the trimmed V and J ends, which lost 7 bases and 0 bases, there was a span of 6 bases. CDR1 MDHEN and CDR2 SYDVKM come from the germline V gene. The CDR3 runs 12 residues. The CDR3 loop is CASKEMNTEAFF. The DNA of the CDR3 is TGTGCCAGCAAGGAGATGAACACTGAAGCTTTCTTT.

The chain combines TRBV9 with TRBJ2-3; 9 positions agree with TRBD2. V was pared by 0 bases and J by 2 bases, with 7 bases of the junction left unmatched. This CDR3 region has 17 residues. Per the germline V gene, CDR1 is SGDLS and CDR2 is YYNGEE. CDR3 nucleotide sequence: TGTGCCAGCAGCGTAGACTGGCTAGCGGGGCTCACAGATACGCAGTATTTT. Protein product: CASSVDWLAGLTDTQYF.

This rearrangement joins TRBV7-2 to TRBJ2-3; D is possibly TRBD2 (5 bases). V was trimmed by 6 bases and J by 3 bases, leaving 13 bases between them. The germline V gene has CDR1 SGHTA and CDR2 FQGNSA. This CDR3 spans 14 amino acids. The CDR3 loop is CASRPTLGTDTQYF. In nucleotides, the CDR3 is TGTGCCAGCAGGCCTACACTAGGAACAGATACGCAGTATTTT. Using reference TRBV7-2 and TRBJ2-3 for the parts outside the CDR3, the full variable domain is GAGVSQSPSNKVTEKGKDVELRCDPISGHTALYWYRQSLGQGLEFLIYFQGNSAPDKSGLPSDRFSAERTGGSVSTLTIQRTQQEDSAVYLCASRPTLGTDTQYFGPGTRLTVL.

The V call is TRBV6-6, the J call TRBJ1-1, with D perhaps TRBD1 (5 bases). The ends were cut back, 4 bases at V and 2 bases at J, with 11 bases in the middle. Germline CDR1 reads MNHNY; CDR2 reads SVGAGI (reference sequence). The CDR3 has 14 amino acids. CDR3 DNA: TGTGCCAGCAGTTTTCCGGGGACTAACACTGAAGCTTTCTTT. This translates into CASSFPGTNTEAFF.

The chain has TRBV5-5 and TRBJ1-5; D uncertain. This CDR3 has 14 residues. Trimming stripped 0 bases from V and 4 bases from J, with 8 bases between. The V gene's germline CDR1 is SGHKS and CDR2 YYEKEE (reference sequence). The CDR3 reads CASSLVLVNQPQHF. The CDR3 DNA is TGTGCCAGCAGCTTGGTCCTAGTTAATCAGCCCCAGCATTTT.